This is a list of T cell receptor beta chains from one sample in a study of Graves' ophthalmopathy and Graves' hyperthyroidism. TCRdb reprocessed the multiplex PCR reads with MiXCR, giving one entry per CDR3 protein. In the table there are around 590,000 distinct CDR3 sequences, less than 45% of which are singletons. Sequenced material: peripheral blood or thyroid tissue (not recorded which). These receptor sequences come from an adult man with Graves' hyperthyroidism. Both conserved end residues are part of each CDR3. The order of the fields is clone size, D gene, V gene, J gene, CDR3 protein, CDR3 DNA. A D gene is named only where the DNA matches it firmly. For some rows the clone size is stated as once, few or many, or as a class when expanded; others skip it.

clone size: -; D gene: TRBD2; V gene: TRBV20-1; J gene: TRBJ2-4; CDR3 protein: CSARLAGGSIQYF; CDR3 DNA: TGCAGTGCTAGACTAGCGGGGGGTAGCATTCAGTACTTC
clone size: many; D gene: -; V gene: TRBV9; J gene: TRBJ2-7; CDR3 protein: CASSPGIHIWKDEQYF; CDR3 DNA: TGTGCCAGCAGCCCCGGGATCCACATTTGGAAGGACGAGCAGTACTTC
clone size: few; D gene: -; V gene: TRBV5-1; J gene: TRBJ1-3; CDR3 protein: CASSLDGRRTSGNTIYF; CDR3 DNA: TGCGCCAGCAGCTTGGACGGCAGAAGGACTTCTGGAAACACCATATATTTT
clone size: many; D gene: -; V gene: TRBV7-8; J gene: TRBJ1-6; CDR3 protein: CASSLALGNRNSPLHF; CDR3 DNA: TGTGCCAGCAGCTTAGCGCTTGGGAATAGAAATTCACCCCTCCACTTT
clone size: -; D gene: TRBD1; V gene: TRBV7-8; J gene: TRBJ2-2; CDR3 protein: CASSPGQEAYTGELFF; CDR3 DNA: TGTGCCAGCAGCCCGGGACAGGAGGCTTACACCGGGGAGCTGTTTTTT
clone size: few; D gene: TRBD1; V gene: TRBV6-5; J gene: TRBJ2-2; CDR3 protein: CASSYSPGTAKTGELFF; CDR3 DNA: TGTGCCAGCAGTTACTCTCCCGGGACAGCCAAGACCGGGGAGCTGTTTTTT
clone size: -; D gene: -; V gene: TRBV24-1; J gene: TRBJ2-3; CDR3 protein: CATSDSSRVGADTQYF; CDR3 DNA: TGTGCCACCAGTGATTCCTCCAGGGTCGGCGCAGATACGCAGTATTTT
clone size: many; D gene: TRBD1; V gene: TRBV15; J gene: TRBJ1-1; CDR3 protein: CATSRVRGPTEAFF; CDR3 DNA: TGTGCCACCAGCAGAGTCAGGGGGCCCACTGAAGCTTTCTTT
clone size: -; D gene: -; V gene: TRBV28; J gene: TRBJ2-2; CDR3 protein: CASSPRHTGELFF; CDR3 DNA: TGTGCCAGCAGTCCCAGACACACCGGGGAGCTGTTTTTT
clone size: many; D gene: -; V gene: TRBV6-5; J gene: TRBJ1-1; CDR3 protein: CASSSGMNTEAFF; CDR3 DNA: TGTGCCAGCAGTTCAGGGATGAACACTGAAGCTTTCTTT
clone size: -; D gene: -; V gene: TRBV10-3; J gene: TRBJ2-7; CDR3 protein: CAISALAYEQYF; CDR3 DNA: TGTGCCATCAGTGCTCTAGCCTACGAGCAGTACTTC
clone size: -; D gene: -; V gene: TRBV5-1; J gene: TRBJ1-1; CDR3 protein: CASSPTELNTEAFF; CDR3 DNA: TGCGCCAGCAGCCCGACAGAGTTGAACACTGAAGCTTTCTTT
clone size: -; D gene: -; V gene: TRBV7-2; J gene: TRBJ1-2; CDR3 protein: CASSLDFDKNGYTF; CDR3 DNA: TGTGCCAGCAGCTTAGATTTCGACAAAAATGGCTACACCTTC
clone size: -; D gene: -; V gene: TRBV24-1; J gene: TRBJ2-3; CDR3 protein: CATSDFDTQYF; CDR3 DNA: TGTGCCACCAGTGATTTTGATACGCAGTATTTT